Detailed here is one T cell receptor (beta chain). There is no known antigen for this receptor. Base qualities were left out, and no much larger clone turns up one base away. Each collaborating institution followed its own protocols to collect whole blood in K2EDTA tubes. For TCRbeta analysis, collaborators shipped samples as frozen whole blood, isolated PBMCs, or DNA extracted from either of those sample types. The sample comes from a study of blood T cell repertoires in COVID-19 (TCRdb year 2020). Context from the whole study: Samples covering the acute and convalescent phases of COVID-19 were provided by collaborators in the United States, Italy and Spain. The prospective study material was composed of cDNA or gDNA derived from T cells, B-cell-depleted T cells, or PBMCs. Deeply sampled blood TCRbeta repertoires from subjects exposed to, actively infected with, or recovered from COVID-19 were included in the dataset. A freely available public database, intended as a resource for researchers studying the immune response to SARS-CoV-2, is where the repertoires were released. The samples were drawn from two sources: the first 160 participants of the ongoing ImmuneRACE study, and over 1,000 subjects contributed by 6 global collaborators. A de-identified subject ID, COVID-19 status, age in years and sex were almost always included in the sample metadata. HLA class I and class II types, where available, came from metadata supplied by the sample provider rather than from assay-based typing.

The research as a whole found: The amount of clinical and demographic metadata varied by source and participant and was provided uncurated.

TCRbeta CDR3 regions were amplified from genomic DNA using the immunoSEQ Assay, a bias-controlled multiplex PCR. The paper's processing steps were these. Nucleated cell counts per sample were estimated from amplification of reference gene primers within the assay. Sequence reads were collapsed and filtered to measure the absolute abundance of every unique TCRbeta CDR3 rearrangement. For each sample, productive Simpson clonality was calculated as the square root of Simpson's diversity index across productive rearrangements. TCRdb stores this immuneACCESS table with in-frame sequences only. Part of the clones is absent; in the studies checked, under half of the shortfall reflects unresolved V genes, and no reason is known for the rest. Clone size and V and J calls were adopted from that table, with D and trimming inferred from the DNA. The sample yields 110,000 to 150,000 clones; around nine tenths were counted once. The ten largest clonotypes hold over 5% of the sample.

CDR1 and CDR2 are drawn from the germline V gene: SNHLY, FYNNEI. There are 16 amino acids in the CDR3, from cysteine to phenylalanine inclusive. The DNA shown is the 48-base CDR3, in frame from base 1. V and J are trimmed by 6 bases and 1 base, and the gene matches miss 5 bases of the junction. Specimen: peripheral blood. Recombination linked TRBV2 to TRBJ2-3, with 12 central nucleotides matching TRBD2. This receptor was identified in a human donor in a cohort sampled during active COVID-19. At the DNA level, the sequence is TGTGCCAGCAGACCCCGGACTAGCGGGGGCACAGATACGCAGTATTTT. Its protein product is CASRPRTSGGTDTQYF.